This T cell receptor beta chain was documented in a study of OX40 agonist ivuxolimab in advanced cancers. Study-level background: Past anti-PD-1, anti-PD-L1 or anti-CTLA-4 therapy was accepted, and 40% to 45% had received some. Findings of the study overall: Partial responders dosed at 0.1-3.0 mg/kg displayed clonal expansion ranking among the lowest. CD8+ T cells averaged more expanded clones than CD4+. A proportion of nonresponders additionally exhibited low normalized T-cell clonal expansion.

The repertoire was sequenced with immunoSEQ multiplex PCR; TCRdb's copy has only in-frame clones and lacks some. The repertoire holds around 70,000 clones, with about 82% as singletons. In regard to this clone: Its antigen is unknown.

The germline V gene has CDR1 LGHNT and CDR2 FRNRAP. This CDR3 comprises 13 residues. Trimming shortened V by 1 base and J by 4 bases, and 7 bases separated the two germline ends. This clonotype was sampled from an adult with an advanced solid tumor such as melanoma, head and neck, liver or kidney cancer. The chain has TRBV12-5 and TRBJ2-5; possible D gene TRBD2, 5 bases. This specimen consisted of CD4+ or CD8+ T cells sorted from blood, obtained in a trial of the OX40 agonist ivuxolimab. The CDR3 DNA sequence: TGTGCTAGTGGTTTGGCGGGGAGAGAGACCCAGTACTTC. Translation gives CASGLAGRETQYF.